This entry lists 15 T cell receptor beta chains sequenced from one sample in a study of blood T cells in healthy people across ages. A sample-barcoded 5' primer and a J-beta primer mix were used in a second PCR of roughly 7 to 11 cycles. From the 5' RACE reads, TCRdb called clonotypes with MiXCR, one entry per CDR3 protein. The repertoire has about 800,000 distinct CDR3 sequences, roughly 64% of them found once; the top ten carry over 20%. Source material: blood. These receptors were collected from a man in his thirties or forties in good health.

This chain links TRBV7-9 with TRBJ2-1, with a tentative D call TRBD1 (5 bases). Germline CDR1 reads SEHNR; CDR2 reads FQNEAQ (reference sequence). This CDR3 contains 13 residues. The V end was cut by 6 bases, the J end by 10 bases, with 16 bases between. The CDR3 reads CASSLQDTYEQFF. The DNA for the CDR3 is TGTGCCAGCAGTTTACAGGATACCTACGAGCAGTTCTTC.

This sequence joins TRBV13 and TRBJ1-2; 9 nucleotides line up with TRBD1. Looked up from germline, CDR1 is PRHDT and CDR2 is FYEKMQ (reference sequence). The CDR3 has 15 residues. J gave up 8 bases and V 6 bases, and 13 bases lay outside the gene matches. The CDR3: CASSARGTGLRGYTF. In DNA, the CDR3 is TGTGCCAGCAGTGCTAGGGGGACAGGGTTGCGAGGCTACACCTTC.

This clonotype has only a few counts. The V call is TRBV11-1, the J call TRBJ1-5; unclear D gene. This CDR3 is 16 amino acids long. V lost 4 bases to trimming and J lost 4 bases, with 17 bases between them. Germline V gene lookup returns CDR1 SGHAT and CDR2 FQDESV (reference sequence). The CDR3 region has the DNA TGTGCCAGCAGCTCCCCTAGGTCCTGTCCGAATCAGCCCCAGCATTTT. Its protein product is CASSSPRSCPNQPQHF.

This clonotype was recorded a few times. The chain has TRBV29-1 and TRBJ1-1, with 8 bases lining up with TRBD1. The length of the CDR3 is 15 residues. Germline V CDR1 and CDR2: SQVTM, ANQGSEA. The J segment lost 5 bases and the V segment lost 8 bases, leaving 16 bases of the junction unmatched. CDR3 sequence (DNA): TGCAGCCTCGTTCCGTTGGACAGGGAGGGGACTGAAGCTTTCTTT. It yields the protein CSLVPLDREGTEAFF. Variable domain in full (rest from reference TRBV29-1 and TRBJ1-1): SAVISQKPSRDICQRGTSLTIQCQVDSQVTMMFWYRQQPGQSLTLIATANQGSEATYESGFVIDKFPISRPNLTFSTLTVSNMSPEDSSIYLCSLVPLDREGTEAFFGQGTRLTVV.

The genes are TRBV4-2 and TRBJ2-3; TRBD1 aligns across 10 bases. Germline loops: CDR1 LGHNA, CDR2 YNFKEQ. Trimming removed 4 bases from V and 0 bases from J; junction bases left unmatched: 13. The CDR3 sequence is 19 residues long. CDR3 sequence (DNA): TGTGCCAGCAGCCCTCACCTCCCGGGACAGGGGCCTAGCACAGATACGCAGTATTTT. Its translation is CASSPHLPGQGPSTDTQYF.

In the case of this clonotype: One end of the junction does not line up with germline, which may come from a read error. The CDR3 DNA reads as TGCGCCAGCAGCACGGCCCTACAAGAGGCCCAGTACTTC. Protein sequence: CASSTALQEAQYF. The chain is built from TRBV4-3 and TRBJ2-5; D gene ambiguous. The CDR3 extends over 13 amino acids. Germline lookup yields CDR1 LGHNA and CDR2 YSLEER.

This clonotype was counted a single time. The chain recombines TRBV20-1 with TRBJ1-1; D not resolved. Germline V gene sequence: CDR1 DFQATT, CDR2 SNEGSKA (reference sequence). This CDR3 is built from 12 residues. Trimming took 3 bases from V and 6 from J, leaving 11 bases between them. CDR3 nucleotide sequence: TGCAGTGCTAGTAAGGAGAGTGCTGAAGCTTTCTTT. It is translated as CSASKESAEAFF.

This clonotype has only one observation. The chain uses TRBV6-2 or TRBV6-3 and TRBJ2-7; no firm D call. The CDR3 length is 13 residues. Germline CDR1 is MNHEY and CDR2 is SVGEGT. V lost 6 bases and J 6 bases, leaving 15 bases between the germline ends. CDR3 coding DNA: TGTGCCAGCAGAAAGAGCACCGAACCCGAGCAGTACTTC. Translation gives CASRKSTEPEQYF.

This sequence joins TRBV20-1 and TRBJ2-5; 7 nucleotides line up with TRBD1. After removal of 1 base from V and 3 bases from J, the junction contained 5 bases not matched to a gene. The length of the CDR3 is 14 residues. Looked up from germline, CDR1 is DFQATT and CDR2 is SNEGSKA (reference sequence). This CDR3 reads CSARAWGQKETQYF. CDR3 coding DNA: TGCAGTGCTAGAGCCTGGGGACAGAAAGAGACCCAGTACTTC.

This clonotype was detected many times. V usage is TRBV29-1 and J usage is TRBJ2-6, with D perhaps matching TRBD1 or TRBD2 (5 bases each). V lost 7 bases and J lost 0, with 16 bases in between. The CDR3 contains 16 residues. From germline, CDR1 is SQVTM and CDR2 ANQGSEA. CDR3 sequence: CSAGDAGFSGANVLTF. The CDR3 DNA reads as TGCAGCGCCGGGGACGCAGGATTCTCTGGGGCCAACGTCCTGACTTTC. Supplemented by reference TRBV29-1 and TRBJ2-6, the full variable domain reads SAVISQKPSRDICQRGTSLTIQCQVDSQVTMMFWYRQQPGQSLTLIATANQGSEATYESGFVIDKFPISRPNLTFSTLTVSNMSPEDSSIYLCSAGDAGFSGANVLTFGAGSRLTVL.

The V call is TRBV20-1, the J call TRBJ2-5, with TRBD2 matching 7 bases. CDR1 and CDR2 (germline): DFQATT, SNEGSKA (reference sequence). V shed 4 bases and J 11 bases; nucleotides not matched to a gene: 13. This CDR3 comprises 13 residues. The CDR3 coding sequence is TGCAGTGCTATGACTAGCAGGAGCGGAGAGCAGTACTTC. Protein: CSAMTSRSGEQYF.

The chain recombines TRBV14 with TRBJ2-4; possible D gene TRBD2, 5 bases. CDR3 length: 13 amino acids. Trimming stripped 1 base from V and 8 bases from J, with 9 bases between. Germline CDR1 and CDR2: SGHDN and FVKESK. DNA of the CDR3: TGTGCCAGCAGCCAAGCGTCCGGGGACATTCAGTACTTC. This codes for CASSQASGDIQYF.

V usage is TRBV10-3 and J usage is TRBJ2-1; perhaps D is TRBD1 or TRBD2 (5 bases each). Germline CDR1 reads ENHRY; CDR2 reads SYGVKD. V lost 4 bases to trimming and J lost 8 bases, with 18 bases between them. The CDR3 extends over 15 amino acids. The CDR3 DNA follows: TGTGCCATCAGTGCAGGGTCAGGAGGAACCCATGAGCAGTTCTTC. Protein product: CAISAGSGGTHEQFF.

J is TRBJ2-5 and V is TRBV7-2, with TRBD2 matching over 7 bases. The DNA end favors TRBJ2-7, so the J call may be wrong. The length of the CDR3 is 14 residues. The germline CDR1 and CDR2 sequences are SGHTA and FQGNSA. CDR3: CASSLESGNYEQYF. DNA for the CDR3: TGTGCCAGCAGCTTAGAGAGCGGGAATTACGAGCAGTACTTC.

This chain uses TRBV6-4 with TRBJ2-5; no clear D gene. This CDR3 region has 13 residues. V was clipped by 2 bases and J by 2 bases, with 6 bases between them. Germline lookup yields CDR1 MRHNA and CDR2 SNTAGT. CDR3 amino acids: CASSDGPQETQYF. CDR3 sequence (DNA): TGTGCCAGCAGTGACGGACCACAAGAGACCCAGTACTTC.